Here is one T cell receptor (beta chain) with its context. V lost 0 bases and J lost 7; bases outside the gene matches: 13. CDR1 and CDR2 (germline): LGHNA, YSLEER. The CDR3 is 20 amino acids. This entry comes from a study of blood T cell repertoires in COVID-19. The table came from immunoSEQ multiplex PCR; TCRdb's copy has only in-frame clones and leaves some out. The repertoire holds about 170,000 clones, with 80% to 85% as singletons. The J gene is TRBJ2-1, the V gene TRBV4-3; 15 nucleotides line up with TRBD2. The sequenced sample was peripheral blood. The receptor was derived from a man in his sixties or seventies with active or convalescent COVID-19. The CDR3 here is CASSQDRGTSGRLFLNEQFF. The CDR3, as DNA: TGCGCCAGCAGCCAAGATAGGGGGACTAGCGGGAGGCTATTTTTAAATGAGCAGTTCTTC.